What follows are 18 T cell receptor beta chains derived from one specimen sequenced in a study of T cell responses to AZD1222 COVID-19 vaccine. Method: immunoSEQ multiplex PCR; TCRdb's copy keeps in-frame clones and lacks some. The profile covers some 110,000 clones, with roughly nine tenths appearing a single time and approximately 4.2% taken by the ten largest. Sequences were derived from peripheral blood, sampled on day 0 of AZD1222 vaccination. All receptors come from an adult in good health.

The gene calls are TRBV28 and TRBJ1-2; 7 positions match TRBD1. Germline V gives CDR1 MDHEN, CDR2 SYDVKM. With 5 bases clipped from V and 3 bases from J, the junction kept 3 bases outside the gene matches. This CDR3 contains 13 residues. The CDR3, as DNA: TGTGCCAGCAGTCGCGGGACAGACTATGGCTACACCTTC. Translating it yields CASSRGTDYGYTF.

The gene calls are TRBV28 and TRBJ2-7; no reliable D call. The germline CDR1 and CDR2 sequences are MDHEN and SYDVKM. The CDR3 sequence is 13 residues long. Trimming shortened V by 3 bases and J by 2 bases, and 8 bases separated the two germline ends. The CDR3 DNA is TGTGCCAGCAGTTTGGAGAAGCCCTACGAGCAGTACTTC. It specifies CASSLEKPYEQYF. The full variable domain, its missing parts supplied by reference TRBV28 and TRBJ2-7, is DVKVTQSSRYLVKRTGEKVFLECVQDMDHENMFWYRQDPGLGLRLIYFSYDVKMKEKGDIPEGYSVSREKKERFSLILESASTNQTSMYLCASSLEKPYEQYFGPGTRLTVT.

This chain's CDR3 is CASSLSGTSPEAGVRFF. DNA of the CDR3: TGTGCCAGCAGTTTATCGGGCACGTCCCCTGAAGCGGGGGTGCGGTTCTTC. This rearrangement joins TRBV27 to TRBJ2-1; TRBD2 matches 8 bases. CDR1 MNHEY and CDR2 SMNVEV come from the germline V gene (reference sequence). V was clipped by 0 bases and J by 15 bases; unmatched bases: 19. The CDR3 length is 17 residues.

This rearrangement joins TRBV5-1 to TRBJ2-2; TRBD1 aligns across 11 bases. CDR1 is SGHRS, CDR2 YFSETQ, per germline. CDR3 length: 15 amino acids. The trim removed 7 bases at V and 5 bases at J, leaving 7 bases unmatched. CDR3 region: CASEGTGGATGELFF. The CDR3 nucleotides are TGCGCCAGCGAAGGGACAGGGGGAGCGACCGGGGAGCTGTTTTTT.

The CDR3 spells CASSRVQASGYEQYF. The CDR3 DNA is TGTGCCAGCAGCCGCGTTCAAGCTAGCGGCTACGAGCAGTACTTC. The gene calls are TRBV7-8 and TRBJ2-7; 7 bases align to TRBD2. The CDR3 consists of 15 residues. V lost 5 bases, J lost 3 bases, and 10 bases stayed unmatched. In germline, CDR1 is SGHVS, CDR2 FQNEAQ.

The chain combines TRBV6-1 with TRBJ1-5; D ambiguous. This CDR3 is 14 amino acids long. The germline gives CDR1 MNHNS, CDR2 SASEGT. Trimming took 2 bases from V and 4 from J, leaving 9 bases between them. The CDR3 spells CASSENSLNQPQHF. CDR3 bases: TGTGCCAGCAGTGAAAACAGTCTTAATCAGCCCCAGCATTTT.

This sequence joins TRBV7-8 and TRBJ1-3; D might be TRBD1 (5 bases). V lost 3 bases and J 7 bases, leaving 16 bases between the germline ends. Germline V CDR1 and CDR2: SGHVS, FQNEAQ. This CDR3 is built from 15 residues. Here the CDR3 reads CASSFAGSGANTIYF. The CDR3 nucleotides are TGTGCCAGCAGCTTCGCAGGGAGCGGAGCGAACACCATATATTTT.

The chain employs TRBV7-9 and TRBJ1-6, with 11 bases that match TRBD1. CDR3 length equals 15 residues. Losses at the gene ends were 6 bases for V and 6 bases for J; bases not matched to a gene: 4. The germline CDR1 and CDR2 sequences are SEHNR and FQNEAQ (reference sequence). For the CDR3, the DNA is TGTGCCAGCAGAACCGGGACAGGGGGTAATTCACCCCTCCACTTT. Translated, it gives CASRTGTGGNSPLHF. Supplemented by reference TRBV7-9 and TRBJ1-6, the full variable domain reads DTGVSQNPRHKITKRGQNVTFRCDPISEHNRLYWYRQTLGQGPEFLTYFQNEAQLEKSRLLSDRFSAERPKGSFSTLEIQRTEQGDSAMYLCASRTGTGGNSPLHFGNGTRLTVT.

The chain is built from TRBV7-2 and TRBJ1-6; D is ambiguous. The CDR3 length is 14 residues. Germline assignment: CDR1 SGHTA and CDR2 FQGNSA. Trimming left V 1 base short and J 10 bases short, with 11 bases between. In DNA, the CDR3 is TGTGCCAGCAGCTTAGGTGTCTACGGATCACCCCTCCACTTT. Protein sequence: CASSLGVYGSPLHF.

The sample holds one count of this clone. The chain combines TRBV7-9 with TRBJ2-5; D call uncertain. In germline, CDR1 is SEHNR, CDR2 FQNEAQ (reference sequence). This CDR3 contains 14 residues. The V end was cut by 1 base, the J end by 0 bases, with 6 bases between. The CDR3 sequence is CASSLDSNQETQYF. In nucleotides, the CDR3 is TGTGCCAGCAGCTTAGATAGTAACCAAGAGACCCAGTACTTC.

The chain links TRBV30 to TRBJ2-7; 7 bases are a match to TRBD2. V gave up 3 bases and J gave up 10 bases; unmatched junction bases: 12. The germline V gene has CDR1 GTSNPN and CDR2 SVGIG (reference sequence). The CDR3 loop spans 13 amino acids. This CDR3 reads CAWRGTNGNRQYF. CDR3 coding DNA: TGTGCCTGGAGAGGGACTAATGGGAATCGACAGTACTTC.

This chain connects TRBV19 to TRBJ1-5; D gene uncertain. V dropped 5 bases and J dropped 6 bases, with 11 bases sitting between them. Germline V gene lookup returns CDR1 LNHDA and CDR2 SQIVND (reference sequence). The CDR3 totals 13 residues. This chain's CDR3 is CASSLQLGQPQHF. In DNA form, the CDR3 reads TGTGCCAGTAGTCTCCAATTGGGTCAGCCCCAGCATTTT.

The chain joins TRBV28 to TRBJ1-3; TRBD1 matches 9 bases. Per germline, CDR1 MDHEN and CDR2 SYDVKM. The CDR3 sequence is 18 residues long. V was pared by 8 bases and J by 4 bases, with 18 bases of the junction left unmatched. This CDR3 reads CASREIGQGRTLGNTIYF. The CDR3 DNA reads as TGTGCCAGCCGCGAAATCGGACAGGGGCGCACTCTGGGAAACACCATATATTTT.

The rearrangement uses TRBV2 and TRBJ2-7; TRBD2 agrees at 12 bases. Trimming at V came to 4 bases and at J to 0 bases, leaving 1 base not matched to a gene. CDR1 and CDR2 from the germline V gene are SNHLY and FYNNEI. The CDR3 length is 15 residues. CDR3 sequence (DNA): TGTGCCAGCAGTGTGACTAGCGGGAGCTCCTACGAGCAGTACTTC. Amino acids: CASSVTSGSSYEQYF. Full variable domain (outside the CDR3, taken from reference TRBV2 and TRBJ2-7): EPEVTQTPSHQVTQMGQEVILRCVPISNHLYFYWYRQILGQKVEFLVSFYNNEISEKSEIFDDQFSVERPDGSNFTLKIRSTKLEDSAMYFCASSVTSGSSYEQYFGPGTRLTVT.

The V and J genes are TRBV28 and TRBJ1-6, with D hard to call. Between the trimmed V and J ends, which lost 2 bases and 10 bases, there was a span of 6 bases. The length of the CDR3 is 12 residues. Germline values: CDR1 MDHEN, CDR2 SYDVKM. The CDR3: CASSLRESPLHF. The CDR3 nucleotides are TGTGCCAGCAGTTTAAGGGAATCACCCCTCCACTTT.

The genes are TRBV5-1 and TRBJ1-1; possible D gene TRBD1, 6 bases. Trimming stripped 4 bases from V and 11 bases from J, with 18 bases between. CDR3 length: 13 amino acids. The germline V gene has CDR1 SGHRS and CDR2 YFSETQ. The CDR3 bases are TGCGCCAGCAGCCCCGACAGGCCTCAGGGGGCTTTCTTT. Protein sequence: CASSPDRPQGAFF.

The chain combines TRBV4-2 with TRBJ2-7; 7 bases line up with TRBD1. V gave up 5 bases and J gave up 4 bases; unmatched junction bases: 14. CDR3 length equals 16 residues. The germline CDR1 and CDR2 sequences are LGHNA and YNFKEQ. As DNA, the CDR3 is TGTGCCAGCAGCTCCTTTCCCGGGACAGACGATTACGAGCAGTACTTC. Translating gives CASSSFPGTDDYEQYF.

The CDR3 protein is CAWGGSGGSPLHF. The CDR3 coding sequence is TGTGCCTGGGGGGGATCAGGGGGATCACCCCTCCACTTT. The chain combines TRBV30 with TRBJ1-6; 7 bases align to TRBD1. V shed 5 bases and J 10 bases; nucleotides not matched to a gene: 8. Germline loops: CDR1 GTSNPN, CDR2 SVGIG (reference sequence). The CDR3 length is 13 residues.